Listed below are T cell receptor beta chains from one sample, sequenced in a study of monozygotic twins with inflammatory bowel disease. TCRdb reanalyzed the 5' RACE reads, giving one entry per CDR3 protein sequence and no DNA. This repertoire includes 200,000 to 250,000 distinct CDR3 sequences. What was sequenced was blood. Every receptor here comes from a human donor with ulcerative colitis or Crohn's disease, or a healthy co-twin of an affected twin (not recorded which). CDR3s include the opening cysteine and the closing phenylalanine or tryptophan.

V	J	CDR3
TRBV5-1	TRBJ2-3	CASSLGGQGSTDTQYF
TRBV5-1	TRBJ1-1	CASRAGQVNTEAFF
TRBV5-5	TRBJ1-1	CASSSWTGEAFF
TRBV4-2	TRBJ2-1	CASSPRGWGGPQSSYNEQFF
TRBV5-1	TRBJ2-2	CASRMTSGANTGELFF
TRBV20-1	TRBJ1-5	CSATKGQGAIYSNQPQHF
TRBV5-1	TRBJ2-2	CASSLEGTTGELFF
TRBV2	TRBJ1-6	CASHPDTVIPLHF
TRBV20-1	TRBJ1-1	CSGRTGPPLNTEAFF
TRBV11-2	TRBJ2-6	CASSLWGANVLTF